What follows describes a single TCR beta chain. Trimming took 0 bases from V and 7 from J; bases not matched to a gene: 3. Germline V gene lookup returns CDR1 LGHNA and CDR2 YNFKEQ. The length of the CDR3 is 14 residues. Only in-frame clones appear in the TCRdb table, and some are missing; sequencing was by immunoSEQ multiplex PCR. The sample records about 70,000 clones, 92% being singletons. This sample was taken from a study of technical replicates of blood from a few donors. The sequencing sample was made of T cells isolated from PBMCs. V gene TRBV4-2 combines with J gene TRBJ1-5; 7 bases agree with TRBD1. The source of this sequence is a human donor in good health. The DNA of the CDR3 is TGTGCCAGCAGCCAAGAAACAGGGGAACAGCCCCAGCATTTT. It yields the protein CASSQETGEQPQHF.